The 21 T cell receptor beta chains below come from one sample, sequenced in a study of blood T cell repertoires in COVID-19. TCRdb's table, derived via immunoSEQ multiplex PCR, lists solely in-frame clones and lacks some. This table holds 80,000 to 95,000 clones, about 76% found once. Sequenced: peripheral blood. All receptors derive from a woman of 80 years or more with active or convalescent COVID-19.

The gene calls are TRBV11-3 and TRBJ2-1; 8 bases map to TRBD2. CDR1 SGHNT and CDR2 YENEEA come from the germline V gene. Germline trimming cut 1 base from V and 6 bases from J; bases unmatched to any gene: 2. The CDR3 has 14 residues. CDR3 residues: CASSLAGGVNEQFF. The DNA for the CDR3 is TGTGCCAGCAGCTTAGCCGGGGGGGTCAATGAGCAGTTCTTC.

J is TRBJ1-1 and V is TRBV19, with 7 bases fitting TRBD1. Germline V lookup: CDR1 LNHDA, CDR2 SQIVND (reference sequence). The J segment lost 5 bases and the V segment lost 5 bases, leaving 11 bases of the junction unmatched. This CDR3 comprises 15 residues. The CDR3 loop reads CASSPGGGFWTEAFF. The CDR3, as DNA: TGTGCCAGTAGTCCAGGAGGGGGCTTTTGGACTGAAGCTTTCTTT.

This chain joins TRBV7-9 and TRBJ1-4; no definite D call. Per germline, CDR1 SEHNR and CDR2 FQNEAQ (reference sequence). The CDR3 loop spans 16 amino acids. The ends were cut back, 4 bases at V and 1 base at J, with 13 bases in the middle. The CDR3 region has the DNA TGTGCCAGCAGCTCCCTCGGTGCAGGAACTAATGAAAAACTGTTTTTT. Translation: CASSSLGAGTNEKLFF.

The chain uses TRBV9 and TRBJ2-1; 8 nucleotides align to TRBD2. J lost 9 bases, V lost 3 bases, and 8 bases had no gene match. In germline, CDR1 is SGDLS, CDR2 YYNGEE. There are 14 residues in the CDR3. The CDR3 bases are TGTGCCAGCAGCGCCGGGACTAGAGGGAGTGAGCAGTTCTTC. This sequence encodes CASSAGTRGSEQFF.

The chain carries TRBV10-2 and TRBJ1-2; possible D gene TRBD1, 6 bases. With 1 base removed from V and 6 bases from J, the gap between germline ends came to 15 bases. From germline, CDR1 is WSHSY and CDR2 SAAADI. The CDR3 totals 15 residues. The CDR3 DNA reads as TGCGCCAGCAGTGAGTGGGCAGGGGCGTATAATGGCTACACCTTC. Translated, it gives CASSEWAGAYNGYTF.

Worth noting for this clone: One end of the junction is discordant with germline, which a read error may explain. This chain uses TRBV19 with TRBJ1-5; tentative D call: TRBD1 (5 bases). The CDR3 has 11 residues. Germline assignment: CDR1 LNHDA and CDR2 SQIVND (reference sequence). The CDR3 loop is CASSIDSAQHF. The CDR3 DNA is TGTGCCAGTAGCATAGACAGTGCCCAGCATTTT.

This clone was seen only once. This chain links TRBV4-1 with TRBJ2-3; 8 bases agree with TRBD1. The CDR3 extends over 17 amino acids. Unmatched junction bases numbered 7, after V lost 0 bases and J lost 2 bases. Germline V gene data show CDR1 as MGHRA and CDR2 as YSYEKL. For the CDR3, the DNA is TGCGCCAGCAGCCAAGATCGACAGGGGACCCTCACAGATACGCAGTATTTT. This gives the protein CASSQDRQGTLTDTQYF.

The chain links TRBV2 to TRBJ1-3, with a tentative D call TRBD1 (6 bases). This CDR3 contains 15 residues. Germline V gene sequence: CDR1 SNHLY, CDR2 FYNNEI. Between the trimmed V and J ends, which lost 4 bases and 0 bases, there was a span of 10 bases. This chain's CDR3 is CASSVGQISGNTIYF. The CDR3 DNA is TGTGCCAGCAGTGTTGGACAGATCTCTGGAAACACCATATATTTT.

This clone came up once. The chain joins TRBV14 to TRBJ2-5; 8 bases fit TRBD2. CDR3 length: 14 amino acids. The germline V gene has CDR1 SGHDN and CDR2 FVKESK. V dropped 4 bases and J dropped 2; count of bases not matched to a gene: 3. Here the CDR3 DNA reads TGTGCCAGCAGCCCTCGGGGGGGGCAAGAGACCCAGTACTTC. It translates to CASSPRGGQETQYF.

V is TRBV7-2 and J is TRBJ1-6; 8 positions match TRBD1. The length of the CDR3 is 14 residues. The V segment lost 1 base and the J segment 13 bases; nucleotides outside the gene matches: 6. Germline V gene data show CDR1 as SGHTA and CDR2 as FQGNSA. CDR3 residues: CASSLGTGITPLHF. CDR3 coding DNA: TGTGCCAGCAGCTTAGGGACAGGGATAACTCCCCTCCACTTT.

This chain uses TRBV7-9 with TRBJ2-7, with TRBD1 identical over 9 bases. The CDR3 contains 14 residues. The V gene's germline CDR1 is SEHNR and CDR2 FQNEAQ (reference sequence). V lost 8 bases and J lost 2; bases outside the gene matches: 7. The CDR3 sequence is CASRPGQGPYEQYF. CDR3 nucleotide sequence: TGTGCCAGCCGCCCGGGACAGGGCCCCTACGAGCAGTACTTC.

A single count supports this clone. The chain uses TRBV29-1 and TRBJ2-1; 9 nucleotides match TRBD2. CDR3 length: 15 amino acids. V lost 1 base, J lost 6 bases, and 7 bases stayed unmatched. Per the germline V gene, CDR1 is SQVTM and CDR2 is ANQGSEA. This chain's CDR3 is CSVEGRGGRGNEQFF. The CDR3 DNA sequence: TGCAGCGTTGAAGGGCGGGGGGGCCGAGGCAATGAGCAGTTCTTC.

The J gene is TRBJ1-1, the V gene TRBV6-1; D gene unclear. The CDR3 has 14 amino acids. Looked up from germline, CDR1 is MNHNS and CDR2 is SASEGT. V lost 0 bases to trimming and J lost 3 bases, with 8 bases between them. CDR3 amino acids: CASSEAGGHTEAFF. The CDR3 DNA is TGTGCCAGCAGTGAAGCAGGTGGGCACACTGAAGCTTTCTTT.

This sequence joins TRBV2 and TRBJ1-4; D is possibly TRBD1 (5 bases). V was cut by 8 bases and J by 6 bases, with 13 bases left in between. There are 13 residues in the CDR3. Per germline, CDR1 SNHLY and CDR2 FYNNEI. The CDR3 sequence is CASGLGRHEKLFF. For the CDR3, the DNA is TGTGCCAGCGGGTTGGGGCGGCATGAAAAACTGTTTTTT.

The V call is TRBV19, the J call TRBJ1-4, with D perhaps matching TRBD1 (6 bases). The ends were cut back, 4 bases at V and 7 bases at J, with 16 bases in the middle. The CDR3 is 15 residues long. The germline gives CDR1 LNHDA, CDR2 SQIVND (reference sequence). In nucleotides, the CDR3 is TGTGCCAGTAGTAGGGAAACAGGGATTACTGAAAAACTGTTTTTT. Translation gives CASSRETGITEKLFF.

V and J are TRBV29-1 and TRBJ1-2; perhaps TRBD1 as D (6 bases). V dropped 6 bases and J dropped 4 bases, with 12 bases sitting between them. Germline CDR1 SQVTM, CDR2 ANQGSEA. CDR3 size: 12 residues. The CDR3: CSVGQSIYGYTF. The CDR3 nucleotides are TGCAGCGTAGGACAGTCTATCTATGGCTACACCTTC.

This sequence joins TRBV7-3 and TRBJ2-1, with D hard to call. Trimming removed 5 bases at V and 7 bases at J, with 15 bases between. CDR1 and CDR2 (germline): SGHTA, FQGTGA. The CDR3 runs 14 residues. CDR3: CASSPSLAVNEQFF. CDR3 nucleotide sequence: TGTGCCAGCAGCCCTTCTTTAGCCGTTAATGAGCAGTTCTTC.

V usage is TRBV5-1 and J usage is TRBJ2-2; TRBD1 agrees at 7 bases. This CDR3 contains 16 residues. The V segment lost 4 bases and the J segment 0 bases; nucleotides outside the gene matches: 6. Per the germline V gene, CDR1 is SGHRS and CDR2 is YFSETQ. This chain's CDR3 is CASSDGQVANTGELFF. As DNA, the CDR3 is TGCGCCAGCAGCGACGGACAGGTGGCGAACACCGGGGAGCTGTTTTTT. Filled out from reference TRBV5-1 and TRBJ2-2, the complete variable domain reads KAGVTQTPRYLIKTRGQQVTLSCSPISGHRSVSWYQQTPGQGLQFLFEYFSETQRNKGNFPGRFSGRQFSNSRSEMNVSTLELGDSALYLCASSDGQVANTGELFFGEGSRLTVL.

This clone was found a few times. The V call is TRBV6-2 or TRBV6-3, the J call TRBJ2-2; TRBD2 is a possible D gene (6 bases). Germline CDR1 MNHEY, CDR2 SVGEGT. The germline V and J ends were trimmed by 4 bases and 4 bases, with 10 bases remaining between them. The CDR3 extends over 14 amino acids. The CDR3 nucleotides are TGTGCCAGCAGTTTGGCGGGGAGCACCGGGGAGCTGTTTTTT. As protein: CASSLAGSTGELFF.

This clone was counted between two and nine times. This chain connects TRBV15 to TRBJ1-4, with 9 positions matching TRBD1. Germline values: CDR1 LNHNV, CDR2 YYDKDF (reference sequence). The trim removed 0 bases at V and 5 bases at J, leaving 1 base unmatched. This CDR3 region has 15 residues. CDR3 nucleotides: TGTGCCACCAGCAGAGATGGGACAGGGAATGAAAAACTGTTTTTT. Protein sequence: CATSRDGTGNEKLFF.

This chain connects TRBV12-3 or TRBV12-4 to TRBJ1-3, with 7 nucleotides matching TRBD1. CDR3 length: 13 residues. J was trimmed by 4 bases and V by 6 bases; bases with no gene match: 3. The CDR3 loop is CASRRQGGNTIYF. DNA of the CDR3: TGTGCCAGCAGGAGACAGGGAGGAAACACCATATATTTT.